The T cell receptor (beta chain) under discussion was sequenced for a study of blood T cell repertoires in COVID-19. Repertoires were generated with immunoSEQ multiplex PCR, while TCRdb's copy carries only in-frame clones and drops some. The repertoire includes 300,000 to 350,000 clones, 90% to 95% of them detected once, and around 3.9% sits in the top ten. The specimen sequenced was PBMCs or T cells enriched from blood (not recorded which). This TCR derives from a woman aged 25 to 39 who had been exposed to COVID-19.

The CDR3 loop reads CASSAVSPGLADEQFF. CDR3 nucleotide sequence: TGTGCCAGCAGCGCCGTCTCGCCGGGACTAGCCGATGAGCAGTTCTTC. The chain recombines TRBV9 with TRBJ2-1; 9 bases are shared with TRBD2. Unmatched junction bases numbered 12, after V lost 3 bases and J lost 8 bases. Germline CDR1 reads SGDLS; CDR2 reads YYNGEE. This CDR3 contains 16 residues. Full variable domain (outside the CDR3, taken from reference TRBV9 and TRBJ2-1): DSGVTQTPKHLITATGQRVTLRCSPRSGDLSVYWYQQSLDQGLQFLIQYYNGEERAKGNILERFSAQQFPDLHSELNLSSLELGDSALYFCASSAVSPGLADEQFFGPGTRLTVL.